Below are 8 T cell receptor beta chains sequenced from a single sample in a study of cytomegalovirus exposure and HLA in healthy donors. 13 Jbeta primers and 60 Vbeta primers were used for the PCR. Clones were read by immunoSEQ multiplex PCR, and TCRdb kept only the in-frame ones, dropping some. This table lists roughly 42,000 clones. Sequenced input: PBMCs. Receptors originate from a man under 40 in good health and CMV-seronegative.

The CDR3 loop is CASSSPHEQFF. CDR3 coding DNA: TGTGCCAGCTCCTCCCCCCATGAGCAGTTCTTC. V gene TRBV6-5 combines with J gene TRBJ2-1; D is uncertain. This CDR3 is built from 11 residues. Germline values: CDR1 MNHEY, CDR2 SVGAGI. The V gene lost 8 bases and the J gene lost 8 bases, with 10 bases spanning the gap.

The genes are TRBV9 and TRBJ2-6; TRBD1 matches at 8 bases. Unmatched junction bases numbered 5, after V lost 6 bases and J lost 0 bases. Germline CDR1 SGDLS, CDR2 YYNGEE. This CDR3 contains 16 residues. The CDR3 sequence is CASNGDRSSGANVLTF. The CDR3, as DNA: TGTGCCAGCAATGGGGACAGGAGCTCTGGGGCCAACGTCCTGACTTTC.

This chain connects TRBV29-1 to TRBJ2-3; D not resolved. This CDR3 contains 12 residues. The germline V gene encodes CDR1 SQVTM and CDR2 ANQGSEA. V lost 8 bases and J 3 bases, leaving 12 bases between the germline ends. The CDR3 loop reads CSFVDGTDTQYF. The CDR3 nucleotides read TGCAGCTTTGTAGACGGTACAGATACGCAGTATTTT.

The CDR3 nucleotides read TGTGCCAGCTCACCAGCGAGGACAGGGCGACACTACACCTTC. It translates to CASSPARTGRHYTF. The rearrangement links TRBV18 to TRBJ1-2, with 8 bases matching TRBD1. Germline lookup yields CDR1 KGHSH and CDR2 LQKENI. The CDR3 has 14 residues. V lost 2 bases and J lost 10; bases outside the gene matches: 9.

The chain uses TRBV7-9 and TRBJ2-5, with a tentative D call TRBD2 (6 bases). Trimming shortened V by 1 base and J by 5 bases, and 14 bases separated the two germline ends. The CDR3 runs to 15 residues. Germline V gives CDR1 SEHNR, CDR2 FQNEAQ (reference sequence). CDR3 coding DNA: TGTGCCAGCAGCTTAGATGGAGGGCTTCGGGAGACCCAGTACTTC. This gives the protein CASSLDGGLRETQYF.

The rearrangement joins TRBV2 to TRBJ2-5; D might be TRBD2 (6 bases). This CDR3 has 11 residues. The germline gives CDR1 SNHLY, CDR2 FYNNEI. V was cut by 8 bases and J by 2 bases, with 6 bases left in between. CDR3 nucleotide sequence: TGTGCCAGCGGGAGGCAAGAGACCCAGTACTTC. This sequence encodes CASGRQETQYF.

This chain connects TRBV4-2 to TRBJ2-3; 8 positions match TRBD2. V trimming: 0 bases; J trimming: 5 bases; junction bases outside the gene matches: 7. The germline V gene encodes CDR1 LGHNA and CDR2 YNFKEQ. The CDR3 contains 16 residues. The CDR3 nucleotides are TGTGCCAGCAGCCAAGATTCCGGGAGGGCAGGAGATACGCAGTATTTT. It is translated as CASSQDSGRAGDTQYF.

J is TRBJ1-1 and V is TRBV19, with 8 bases matching TRBD1. Germline V CDR1 and CDR2: LNHDA, SQIVND (reference sequence). V dropped 6 bases and J dropped 7; count of bases not matched to a gene: 7. This CDR3 spans 13 amino acids. The CDR3 loop reads CASRKGQGYEAFF. CDR3 nucleotides: TGTGCCAGTAGAAAAGGACAGGGATATGAAGCTTTCTTT.